This T cell receptor beta chain originates from a study of T-cell reconstitution after alpha-beta-depleted transplantation in children. At least ten counts were recorded for this clonotype. This CDR3 region has 14 residues. Germline V gives CDR1 DFQATT, CDR2 SNEGSKA (reference sequence). V was pared by 5 bases and J by 6 bases, with 7 bases of the junction left unmatched. Library preparation (for TCRbeta) was performed with unique molecular identifiers. One entry per CDR3 protein, called by TCRdb with MiXCR from the PCR reads. The sample records approximately 93,000 distinct CDR3 sequences, roughly 8% being singletons.

This receptor was identified in a human donor who donated a stem cell graft to a child with congenital amegakaryocytic thrombocytopenia. The specimen comprised PBMCs from the stem cell graft donor, sampled from the stem cell graft. This chain links TRBV20-1 with TRBJ2-5; 12 bases are shared with TRBD2. CDR3 protein: CSALLAGGSQTQYF. The DNA of the CDR3 is TGCAGTGCTCTACTAGCGGGGGGCTCCCAGACCCAGTACTTC.